This record concerns one TCR beta chain sequence. Its antigen is not yet known. Per-base qualities were not stored, and no clone one base away is much larger. Sequences SEHNR (CDR1) and FQNEAQ (CDR2) are obtained from the germline V gene (reference sequence). After removal of 4 bases from V and 4 bases from J, the junction retains 6 bases not matched to a gene. Including the terminal cysteine and phenylalanine, the CDR3 comprises 16 residues. Here the CDR3 DNA is all that survives: 48 bases in frame from base 1. The data originate from a study of shared clonotypes between healthy human individuals (TCRdb year 2020). General notes on the study: A couple of women and a few men aged 18 to 49 years were included in the cohort. For each donor, CD4 naive and CD4 memory were each run on three plates, CD8 naive on two plates, and CD8 memory on one plate. Blood TCR repertoires of several healthy adults were deeply sequenced to estimate repertoire size and the extent of clonotype sharing between individuals. Different laboratories and diverse techniques were used to prepare libraries and sequence TCR repertoires, to increase sequencing depth and limit assay-specific biases. Between about 0.9 and 10 billion PBMCs per donor were obtained by leukapheresis. Points the paper makes about the study in general: Naive subsets generally had larger estimated clonotype richness than memory subsets. Because the study included a small number of donors, the genetic and exposure-history diversity represented was limited. About 5% of naive CD4, approximately 3.7% of naive CD8, 2.3% of memory CD4, and roughly 0.4% of memory CD8 clonotypes were shared across a few donors. Sampling was restricted to blood, and TCR repertoires in tissue are likely to differ from TCR repertoires in blood. Compared with non-shared clonotypes, clonotypes shared by all four sorted-subset donors had higher generation probabilities. Even with the large sequencing depth, rarefaction of the sorted-subset datasets indicated that sequencing was incomplete. Pairwise subsampling led to the expectation that sequencing depth would affect the degree of clonotype sharing among donors.

Using the deep immunoSEQ assay, multiplex PCR amplified TCR CDR3 regions from genomic DNA. Extracted genomic DNA from each cell subset was spread evenly across all wells of several immunoSEQ 96-well plates, with each plate serving as a replicate. For sorted subsets, each replicate PCR was loaded with about 200 ng genomic DNA, equivalent to about 33,000 T cell genomes. Purified libraries were quantified with a Qubit 3.0 fluorometer, sized on a Bioanalyzer 2100, and re-quantified with the KAPA Library Quantification kit. A separate single-read 150-cycle Illumina NextSeq 550 flow cell was used to sequence each immunoSEQ 96-well plate. The original pipeline was this. The immunoSEQ output contained only junctional sequences without quality scores, so filtering could not match that applied to full-length reads. To assign V/J genes and CDR3, sequences were annotated using PyIR, a Python wrapper for IgBLAST v1.9, with IMGT germline references. Reads were filtered out if the reads had weak V/J assignments (E-value above 1e-6), no CDR3, stop codons, out-of-frame junctions, or ambiguous translated residues. V3J clonotypes were defined as sequences sharing the same inferred V gene, J gene, and CDR3 amino acid sequence. To compute the percentage overlap between repertoires, the number of shared unique clonotypes was divided by the size of the smaller repertoire. Three approaches were used to assess repertoire richness: RTK rarefaction, the Chao1 estimator, and Recon v2.1 estimates of unobserved clonotypes. For all TCRbeta clonotypes obtained by the gDNA method from several donors, generation probabilities were computed with OLGA. Entries here come from immuneACCESS through TCRdb and include only in-frame sequences with V and J called. Some clones fail to appear in such tables; in the studies checked, an unresolved V gene covers under half of the shortfall, and the cause of the remainder is unknown. V and J calls and clone size follow that table, whereas D and trimming were derived from the DNA. For this sample there are about 650,000 clones; nearly 97% appear just once. The top ten clones comprise over 0.09% of the sample.

CD8 naive samples were obtained by positive selection for CCR7 among CD45RO-negative cells, yielding a CD45RA+CCR7+ population from which TemRA cells were excluded. The donors were healthy, HIV-negative adults who had no recently reported acute infections or vaccinations. Every donor was a Caucasian adult living in Nashville, Tennessee, USA. Blood was collected by leukapheresis, and PBMCs were isolated by Ficoll-Histopaque density gradient centrifugation and then cryopreserved in liquid nitrogen vapor phase. Analytical flow cytometry was used to check the purity and quantity of every magnetically sorted T cell population. Each sorted fraction had its genomic DNA isolated and then quantified by UV absorbance on a Nanodrop 2000c.

Input material: naive CD8+ T cells sorted from blood. This specimen's cell subset or site label, per the study, means: CD45RA+CCR7+. The rearranged segments are TRBV7-9 and TRBJ2-1; 11 central nucleotides agree with TRBD2. This TCR came from a woman in her 30s in good health. For the CDR3, the sequence is CASSSLGLAEYNEQFF. The nucleotides read TGTGCCAGCAGCTCGTTGGGACTAGCGGAATACAATGAGCAGTTCTTC. The full variable domain, with segments outside the CDR3 supplied by the reference TRBV7-9 and TRBJ2-1 proteins, appears as DTGVSQNPRHKITKRGQNVTFRCDPISEHNRLYWYRQTLGQGPEFLTYFQNEAQLEKSRLLSDRFSAERPKGSFSTLEIQRTEQGDSAMYLCASSSLGLAEYNEQFFGPGTRLTVL.